The entry below gives a single T cell receptor beta chain sequence along with its context. Its antigen remains undetermined. The input lacks base qualities; no much larger clone sits a single base away. TCR beta libraries were generated from genomic DNA with the immunoSEQ kit, following the manufacturer's recommendations. Library preparation used a first multiplex PCR with proprietary primers, then a second PCR adding unique barcodes, with bead cleanups after each round. Each sample batch included a kit-provided positive control reaction and a negative control reaction. The final libraries underwent checking on an Agilent 4200 TapeStation D1000 ScreenTape, volumetric pooling, and quantification by qPCR. Sequencing was performed on an Illumina NextSeq500 with a MidOutput 150-cycle cartridge, and 156 Read1 and 15 Index1 cycles were run with kit custom primers. The pooled library was loaded at around 1.1 pM with about 21% PhiX control spiked in. Turning to the authors' computational methods: Vendor-processed data were analyzed in R, and a clonotype was defined as all T cells sharing the same CDR3 nucleotide sequence. For clone abundance analyses, frequencies were normalized to the 10,000 most abundant clones per sample. Public T cell clones, averaging fewer than five per sample, were removed before analysis. Tumor-enriched clonotypes and baseline blood-enriched clonotypes were defined as those with an abundance difference of at least 32-fold between compartments. A beta-binomial differential abundance model was used to identify clonotypes that were expanded or contracted between blood time points. Tumor-blood repertoire similarity was measured with the Baroni-Urbani and Buser coefficient, and group comparisons used two-tailed Wilcoxon tests in R. TCRdb's version of the immuneACCESS table is confined to in-frame rearrangements and falls short of the full clone set. An unresolved V gene accounts for under half of the shortfall where checked; the remainder is of unknown origin. The D gene and trimming were derived from the DNA, and the V and J assignments and clone size from that table. Here the sample has about 120,000 clones; 81% occur a single time. The biggest ten clones account for 1.9% of the sample.

The sample originates from a study of radiation and T cells in renal cell carcinoma (dated by TCRdb to 2020 to 2021). Regarding the complete study: The samples were drawn from a clinical trial, where primary renal cell carcinomas were treated with 15 Gy of stereotactic body radiation therapy and then removed by nephrectomy 4 weeks afterward. In the roughly 54 samples combined, around 3.7 million unique CDR3 nucleotide sequences were found, encoding 2 million to 3 million unique CDR3 amino acid sequences. In total, about 51 samples underwent TCR beta sequencing: roughly 26 tumors plus 27 peripheral blood samples.

Study-wide findings and limitations: No pretreatment tumor biopsies were available, so the baseline intratumoral presence of clonotypes could not be determined. An increase in top tumor clonotypes in blood was observed from baseline to 2 weeks post-radiation, followed by contraction by 4 weeks, which was taken to suggest transient expansion of tumor-resident clones. Blood repertoire dynamics were not followed beyond 4 weeks after treatment. With a single-armed trial design, the study had no way to address how radiation dose or scheduling affects the TCR repertoire.

CDR1 SGDLS and CDR2 YYNGEE were looked up in the germline V gene. Reading from cysteine to phenylalanine, the CDR3 counts 11 amino acids. The only DNA kept is the CDR3, 33 bases in frame from the first base. The junction carries 7 bases between V and J, which are trimmed by 4 bases and 6 bases respectively. The sample's time point label is to be understood as: blood 2 weeks post-SBRT. What the treatment or condition label conveys for this sample: 15 Gy SBRT to primary tumor, nephrectomy 4 weeks later. To follow tumor-enriched clonotypes, peripheral blood was collected serially from radiation-treated patients at baseline and again at 2 weeks and 4 weeks after SBRT. Renal cell carcinoma with clear cell pathology was present in all patients. Genomic DNA for TCR sequencing was prepared using the QIAamp DNA Blood Mini Kit (Qiagen). The analyses included only samples that passed all quality control checks.

The sample in question was blood, obtained from a patient whose treatment included radiotherapy and nephrectomy. This clonotype was obtained from a woman aged 55-69 years with renal cell carcinoma. The chain couples TRBV9 to TRBJ1-2; no confident D gene assignment can be made. The nucleotide sequence is TGTGCCAGCAGCCGGCGGCATGGCTACACCTTC. It is translated as CASSRRHGYTF.